The rows below give T cell receptor beta chains drawn from one sample of a study of vaccination and CD4 T cells after COVID-19. TCRdb analysed the PCR reads with MiXCR anew, one entry per CDR3 protein. The sample carries some 3,300 distinct CDR3 sequences, about 49% recorded once. What these receptors recognize is not known. Input material: CD4+ T cells from blood, cultured in vitro. These receptor sequences come from a human donor who had recovered from COVID-19. The conserved cysteine and the conserved F or W are not part of the CDR3 here. Clone size is given for some rows only: seen once, a few or many times, or a class if the clone is expanded.

>12|-|TRBV20-1|TRBJ2-1
SARTARSYNEQF
>13|-|TRBV7-2|TRBJ1-2
ASSPNGQGARGYT
>14|medium-sized|TRBV30|TRBJ1-2
AWSPTRDSLLGGYT
>12|once|TRBV27|TRBJ1-1
ASFARGMNTEAF
>14|-|TRBV7-9|TRBJ2-1
ASSLPMGLAGGGQF
>12|few|TRBV28|TRBJ1-5
ASSSPRRNQPQH
>14|-|TRBV6-1|TRBJ2-2
ASSPRGGLGTGELF
>12|-|TRBV15|TRBJ2-7
ATSRVAGEGEQY
>12|-|TRBV19|TRBJ1-2
ASSYRTNSDGYT
>12|medium-sized|TRBV21-1|TRBJ2-5
ASSKGAGEETQY
>10|-|TRBV6-1|TRBJ1-5
ATPTRNQPQH
>11|-|TRBV12-5|TRBJ2-1
ASGADHNNEQF
>12|-|TRBV20-1|TRBJ2-1
SANTGGYDNEQF
>12|once|TRBV6-1|TRBJ2-6
AGSNRGQIGVLT
>11|-|TRBV30|TRBJ1-1
AWSVDRGEQAF
>12|-|TRBV3-1|TRBJ1-2
ASSQTTGHYGYT
>12|-|TRBV29-1|TRBJ2-3
SVSDETGTDTQY
>9|-|TRBV20-1|TRBJ2-3
SATYSDTQY
>11|once|TRBV11-3|TRBJ1-2
ASSGDGSYGYT
>14|-|TRBV20-1|TRBJ2-2
SARVTGRGNTGELF
>13|-|TRBV7-2|TRBJ2-3
ASSLDGQGSDTQY
>12|-|TRBV6-1|TRBJ2-7
ASSEGGQTYEQY
>11|-|TRBV20-1|TRBJ2-7
SATRDRPYEQY
>11|-|TRBV2|TRBJ1-4
ASTTRPNEKLF
>10|-|TRBV19|TRBJ1-1
ATPRGPSEAF
>11|once|TRBV7-9|TRBJ2-5
ASTPTGIETQY
>13|once|TRBV20-1|TRBJ1-5
SASSFDRFNQPQH
>11|-|TRBV28|TRBJ1-2
ASSPTGNYGYT
>11|-|TRBV6-1|TRBJ1-2
ASSEWGGNGYT
>12|-|TRBV5-4|TRBJ2-5
ASSLLAGEKTQY
>11|-|TRBV20-1|TRBJ2-1
SARLQEGYEQF
>16|-|TRBV24-1|TRBJ2-3
ATSDLLKGEGIKDTQY
>12|-|TRBV2|TRBJ1-6
ASTGLYVNSPLH
>17|few|TRBV11-2|TRBJ1-5
ASSLDSTRTGGAGQPQH
>10|-|TRBV5-1|TRBJ1-1
ASIQRYTEAF
>11|few|TRBV19|TRBJ1-1
ASTYRVGTEAF
>12|-|TRBV25-1|TRBJ1-6
ASSDVGGESPLH
>12|once|TRBV27|TRBJ2-4
ARSLRQGRDIQY
>13|-|TRBV5-1|TRBJ2-3
ASSTGGVSTDTQY
>14|-|TRBV10-1|TRBJ1-5
ASRITGTDSNQPQH
>10|-|TRBV6-2/TRBV6-3|TRBJ1-6
ASSPTTTPLH
>11|-|TRBV12-3/TRBV12-4|TRBJ2-2
ASSWLRLGELF
>13|-|TRBV12-3/TRBV12-4|TRBJ2-5
ASSLRDRGQKTQY
>14|few|TRBV28|TRBJ1-5
ASSWQGQVSNQPQH
>15|-|TRBV7-2|TRBJ2-4
ASSEQTGTTPRDIQY
>14|-|TRBV20-1|TRBJ2-1
SARDRWTSGANEQF
>9|-|TRBV19|TRBJ1-4
ASRRGEKLF
>12|-|TRBV6-5|TRBJ1-1
ASSYVGPNTEAF
>12|-|TRBV15|TRBJ2-3
ATSRGQGTDTQY
>12|-|TRBV20-1|TRBJ2-7
SAREGTGGYEQY
>14|few|TRBV19|TRBJ1-1
ASSVTGAEGNTEAF
>11|-|TRBV10-3|TRBJ1-1
AISEEADSGAF
>14|few|TRBV6-1|TRBJ2-1
ASRGVAVGSYNEQF
>13|few|TRBV20-1|TRBJ1-5
SAKVPGGQGQPQH
>13|few|TRBV6-2/TRBV6-3|TRBJ1-2
ASSRTGSTAYGYT
>12|-|TRBV2|TRBJ2-1
ASSDTGGYVEQF
>12|-|TRBV12-3/TRBV12-4|TRBJ1-2
ASSTQTAFYGYT
>11|-|TRBV28|TRBJ1-1
ASRSTRSTEAF